This TCR beta chain was recovered during a study of spatial heterogeneity in lung cancer. This clonotype was found many times. Specified time point: sample taken at primary tumor resection. No cell sorting; template was whole RNA from tumor, lung tissue or PBMC. A single record per CDR3 protein comes from TCRdb applying MiXCR to the 5' RACE reads. The table shows over 90,000 distinct CDR3 sequences, with 7% to 9% occurring only once. Trimming left V 8 bases short and J 4 bases short, with 17 bases between. This CDR3 comprises 14 residues. CDR1 and CDR2 from the germline V gene are MGHDK and SYGVNS. The TCR comes from a male donor with early-stage non-small cell lung cancer. The sequences come from PBMCs, collected at surgery. The chain carries TRBV25-1 and TRBJ1-2; the D gene is possibly TRBD1 (5 bases). The CDR3 nucleotides are TGTGCCAGCTCTCCCCGGGGGACCTTCTATGGCTACACCTTC. This sequence encodes CASSPRGTFYGYTF.